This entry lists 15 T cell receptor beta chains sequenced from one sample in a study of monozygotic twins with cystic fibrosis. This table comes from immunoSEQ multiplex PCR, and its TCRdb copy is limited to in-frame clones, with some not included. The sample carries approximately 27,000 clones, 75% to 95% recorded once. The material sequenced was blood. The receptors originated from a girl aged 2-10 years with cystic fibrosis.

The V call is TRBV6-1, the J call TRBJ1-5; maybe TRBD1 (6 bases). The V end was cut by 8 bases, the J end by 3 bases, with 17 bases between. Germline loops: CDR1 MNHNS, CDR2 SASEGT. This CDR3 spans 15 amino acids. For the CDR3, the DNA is TGTGCCAGCGGGTGGGGGGCAGGGGACAATCAGCCCCAGCATTTT. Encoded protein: CASGWGAGDNQPQHF.

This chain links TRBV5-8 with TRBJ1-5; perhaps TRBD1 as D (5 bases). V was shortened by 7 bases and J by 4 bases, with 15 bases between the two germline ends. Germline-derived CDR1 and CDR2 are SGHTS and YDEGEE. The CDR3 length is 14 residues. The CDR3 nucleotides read TGTGCCAGCCGTGCGGGAGGGACGAATCAGCCCCAGCATTTT. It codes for CASRAGGTNQPQHF.

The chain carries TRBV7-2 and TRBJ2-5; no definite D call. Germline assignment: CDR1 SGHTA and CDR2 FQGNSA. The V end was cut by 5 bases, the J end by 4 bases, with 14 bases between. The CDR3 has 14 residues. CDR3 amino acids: CASSRAGSIETQYF. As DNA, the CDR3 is TGTGCCAGCAGCCGAGCAGGCTCCATAGAGACCCAGTACTTC.

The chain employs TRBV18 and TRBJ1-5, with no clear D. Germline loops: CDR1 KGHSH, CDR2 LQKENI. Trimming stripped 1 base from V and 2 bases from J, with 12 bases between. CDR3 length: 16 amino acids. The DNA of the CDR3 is TGTGCCAGCTCACCACGTGGAAGGGTTGGCAATCAGCCCCAGCATTTT. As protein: CASSPRGRVGNQPQHF.

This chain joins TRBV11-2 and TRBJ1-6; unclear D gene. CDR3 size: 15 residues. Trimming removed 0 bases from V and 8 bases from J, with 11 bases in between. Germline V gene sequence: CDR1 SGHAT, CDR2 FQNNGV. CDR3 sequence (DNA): TGTGCCAGCAGCTTAGATGGGCCCCCGGATTCACCCCTCCACTTT. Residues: CASSLDGPPDSPLHF.

The CDR3 protein is CASSENPWTGGVYEQYF. As DNA, the CDR3 is TGTGCCAGCAGCGAAAACCCCTGGACAGGGGGCGTGTACGAGCAGTACTTC. The V and J genes are TRBV2 and TRBJ2-7; TRBD1 agrees at 11 bases. This CDR3 has 17 residues. With V trimmed by 6 bases and J by 4 bases, 14 bases remained unmatched. Looked up from germline, CDR1 is SNHLY and CDR2 is FYNNEI.

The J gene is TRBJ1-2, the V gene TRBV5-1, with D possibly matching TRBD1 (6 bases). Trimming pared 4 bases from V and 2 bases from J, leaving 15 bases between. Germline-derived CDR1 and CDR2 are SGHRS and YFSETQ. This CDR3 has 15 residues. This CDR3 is CASSPDRLSNYGYTF. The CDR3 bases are TGCGCCAGCAGCCCCGACAGGCTCTCCAACTATGGCTACACCTTC.

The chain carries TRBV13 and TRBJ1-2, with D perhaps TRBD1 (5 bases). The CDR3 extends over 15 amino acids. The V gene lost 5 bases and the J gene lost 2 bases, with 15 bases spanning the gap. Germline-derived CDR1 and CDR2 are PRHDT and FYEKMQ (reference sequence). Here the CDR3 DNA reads TGTGCCAGCAGCGCGGACATCGGACACAACTATGGCTACACCTTC. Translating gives CASSADIGHNYGYTF.

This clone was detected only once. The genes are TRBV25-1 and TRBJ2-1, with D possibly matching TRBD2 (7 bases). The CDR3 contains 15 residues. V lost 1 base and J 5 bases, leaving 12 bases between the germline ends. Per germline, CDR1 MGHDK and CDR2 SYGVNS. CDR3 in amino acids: CASSEFGGGNNEQFF. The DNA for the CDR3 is TGTGCCAGCAGTGAATTTGGGGGGGGCAACAATGAGCAGTTCTTC. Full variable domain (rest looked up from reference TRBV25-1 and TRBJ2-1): EADIYQTPRYLVIGTGKKITLECSQTMGHDKMYWYQQDPGMELHLIHYSYGVNSTEKGDLSSESTVSRIRTEHFPLTLESARPSHTSQYLCASSEFGGGNNEQFFGPGTRLTVL.

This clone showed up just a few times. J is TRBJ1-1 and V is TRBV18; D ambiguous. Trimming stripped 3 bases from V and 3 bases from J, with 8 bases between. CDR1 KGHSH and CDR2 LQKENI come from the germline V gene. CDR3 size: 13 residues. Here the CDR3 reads CASSPYLDTEAFF. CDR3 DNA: TGTGCCAGCTCACCTTACCTGGACACTGAAGCTTTCTTT.

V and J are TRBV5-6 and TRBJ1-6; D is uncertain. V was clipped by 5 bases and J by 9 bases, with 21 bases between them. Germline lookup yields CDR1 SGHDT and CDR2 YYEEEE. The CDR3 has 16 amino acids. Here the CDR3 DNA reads TGTGCCAGCAGTTATTATGGTTCCGCCGTAAGTTCACCCCTCCACTTT. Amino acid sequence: CASSYYGSAVSSPLHF.

The CDR3 nucleotides read TGTGCCAGCTCACTCAGCCCCGTGGCTACTAAGGGCTACACCTTC. This gives the protein CASSLSPVATKGYTF. J is TRBJ1-2 and V is TRBV18; D not resolved. V was clipped by 4 bases and J by 8 bases, with 20 bases between them. The length of the CDR3 is 15 residues. CDR1 is KGHSH and CDR2 is LQKENI in the germline V gene.

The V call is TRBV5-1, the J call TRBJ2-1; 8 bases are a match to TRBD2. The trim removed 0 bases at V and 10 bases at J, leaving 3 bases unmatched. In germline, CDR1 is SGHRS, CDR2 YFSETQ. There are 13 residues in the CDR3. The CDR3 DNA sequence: TGCGCCAGCAGCTTGGCCCGCGGGGGGGAGCAGTTCTTC. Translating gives CASSLARGGEQFF.

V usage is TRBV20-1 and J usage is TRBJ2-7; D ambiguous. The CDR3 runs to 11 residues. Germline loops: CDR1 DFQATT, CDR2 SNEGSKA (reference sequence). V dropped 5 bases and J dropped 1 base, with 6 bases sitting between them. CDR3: CSAGRSYEQYF. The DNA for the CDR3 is TGCAGTGCTGGAAGGTCCTACGAGCAGTACTTC.

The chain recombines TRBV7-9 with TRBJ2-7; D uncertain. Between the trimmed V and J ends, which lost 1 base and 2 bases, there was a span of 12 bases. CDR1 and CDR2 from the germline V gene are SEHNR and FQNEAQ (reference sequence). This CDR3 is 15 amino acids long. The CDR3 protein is CASSLVLGIAYEQYF. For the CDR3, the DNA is TGTGCCAGCAGCTTAGTCCTAGGGATAGCCTACGAGCAGTACTTC.